A single sample is the source of the 21 T cell receptor beta chains below, sequenced in a study of regulatory T cells in long-lasting Graves disease. iRepertoire HTBI primers and Arm-PCR of CDR3 regions built TCR beta libraries. TCRdb reprocessed the multiplex PCR reads with MiXCR, giving one entry per CDR3 protein. In the table there are some 280,000 distinct CDR3 sequences, roughly 21% of which are singletons. The time point is: persistent/refractory GD, antithyroid drugs over 5 years with positive TRAb. Extracted RNA from PBMCs served as the source of the TCR library. Sample: peripheral blood mononuclear cells (PBMCs), taken when the disease was refractory, from a patient treated with antithyroid drugs. These receptors were taken from a female donor with Graves disease.

This clonotype was found many times. The chain recombines TRBV12-3 or TRBV12-4 with TRBJ2-2; 9 bases are a match to TRBD1. V was pared by 6 bases and J by 12 bases, with 8 bases of the junction left unmatched. The CDR3 is 13 residues long. The CDR3 bases are TGTGCCAGCAGACCCGGACAGGGGAGGAAGCTGTTTTTT. Protein sequence: CASRPGQGRKLFF.

This clonotype has ten or more counts. The CDR3 nucleotides are TGCAGTGCTACGAAACCGGGACAGGGTCTTGAAAAACTGTTTTTT. Its protein is CSATKPGQGLEKLFF. The chain is built from TRBV20-1 and TRBJ1-4; 9 positions match TRBD1. V dropped 4 bases and J dropped 7; count of bases not matched to a gene: 10. This CDR3 region has 15 residues. The germline CDR1 and CDR2 sequences are DFQATT and SNEGSKA (reference sequence).

This clonotype occurred many times. V gene TRBV18 combines with J gene TRBJ1-2, with 7 bases fitting TRBD1. CDR1 and CDR2 from the germline V gene are KGHSH and LQKENI. The J segment lost 8 bases and the V segment lost 1 base, leaving 13 bases of the junction unmatched. The CDR3 length is 16 residues. The CDR3 DNA sequence: TGTGCCAGCTCACCACTAGGGACAGCCTCCCCCGGCGGCTACACCTTC. It codes for CASSPLGTASPGGYTF.

This clonotype occurred a few times. The CDR3 DNA reads as TGTGCCATCAGTGCCGGGACTCCCGGCACAAGCACCATATATTTT. Residues: CAISAGTPGTSTIYF. The chain joins TRBV10-3 to TRBJ1-3, with TRBD1 as a possible D gene (5 bases). V gave up 4 bases and J gave up 9 bases, with 19 bases separating them. The CDR3 loop spans 15 amino acids. CDR1 is ENHRY and CDR2 is SYGVKD in the germline V gene.

The V call is TRBV14, the J call TRBJ2-7; D is possibly TRBD1 or TRBD2 (5 bases each). Germline V gives CDR1 SGHDN, CDR2 FVKESK. The CDR3 sequence is 14 residues long. V lost 2 bases and J 3 bases, leaving 11 bases between the germline ends. The CDR3 protein is CASSQPGRLYEQYF. The DNA of the CDR3 is TGTGCCAGCAGCCAACCGGGACGGCTCTACGAGCAGTACTTC.

This clonotype was seen a few times. The J gene is TRBJ2-6, the V gene TRBV29-1; D tentatively fits TRBD1 or TRBD2 (5 bases each). The germline V and J ends were trimmed by 1 base and 0 bases, with 7 bases remaining between them. The CDR3 has 15 residues. CDR1 SQVTM and CDR2 ANQGSEA come from the germline V gene. Here the CDR3 reads CSVEARGSGANVLTF. DNA for the CDR3: TGCAGCGTTGAAGCGAGGGGCTCTGGGGCCAACGTCCTGACTTTC.

This clonotype was counted between two and nine times. This chain connects TRBV19 to TRBJ1-1, with 9 nucleotides matching TRBD1. The CDR3 is made up of 16 amino acids. The ends lost 5 bases at V and 4 bases at J; junction bases unmatched: 11. Looked up from germline, CDR1 is LNHDA and CDR2 is SQIVND (reference sequence). CDR3 protein: CASSFQQGAMTTEAFF. CDR3 sequence (DNA): TGTGCCAGTAGTTTCCAACAGGGGGCCATGACCACTGAAGCTTTCTTT.

This rearrangement joins TRBV15 to TRBJ2-1, with 9 bases matching TRBD2. CDR3 length: 13 amino acids. Germline CDR1 reads LNHNV; CDR2 reads YYDKDF (reference sequence). The trim removed 8 bases at V and 8 bases at J, leaving 7 bases unmatched. The CDR3 sequence is CATGVAGDDEQFF. Written as DNA, the CDR3 is TGTGCCACCGGGGTAGCGGGGGACGATGAGCAGTTCTTC.

The table lists this clonotype with many counts. V usage is TRBV6-1 and J usage is TRBJ2-7, with TRBD2 as a possible D gene (6 bases). The V gene's germline CDR1 is MNHNS and CDR2 SASEGT. The CDR3 loop spans 11 amino acids. V was pared by 5 bases and J by 6 bases, with 8 bases between. The CDR3 DNA follows: TGTGCCAGCAGTAAGGGAGGCGAGCAGTACTTC. As protein: CASSKGGEQYF.

In its sample, this clonotype was seen many times. This chain links TRBV2 with TRBJ2-2; tentative D call: TRBD2 (5 bases). Germline CDR1 and CDR2: SNHLY and FYNNEI. The CDR3 is 15 residues long. The ends were cut back, 1 base at V and 3 bases at J, with 9 bases in the middle. CDR3 DNA: TGTGCCAGCAGTGAAGACGGGAACGACACCGGGGAGCTGTTTTTT. It is translated as CASSEDGNDTGELFF. Filled out from reference TRBV2 and TRBJ2-2, the complete variable domain reads EPEVTQTPSHQVTQMGQEVILRCVPISNHLYFYWYRQILGQKVEFLVSFYNNEISEKSEIFDDQFSVERPDGSNFTLKIRSTKLEDSAMYFCASSEDGNDTGELFFGEGSRLTVL.

This clonotype came up a few times. The CDR3 bases are TGCGCCAGCAGCTTCGCAGGGGTGAACACTGAAGCTTTCTTT. This sequence encodes CASSFAGVNTEAFF. This chain links TRBV5-1 with TRBJ1-1, with D maybe TRBD1 (6 bases). CDR1 SGHRS and CDR2 YFSETQ come from the germline V gene. The CDR3 loop spans 14 amino acids. Trimming pared 2 bases from V and 0 bases from J, leaving 8 bases between.

As concerns this clonotype: A much larger clone differs from this one at a single base, so this may be a read error. The chain employs TRBV7-9 and TRBJ2-2; D might be TRBD1 or TRBD2, each matching 6 bases. The germline gives CDR1 SEHNR, CDR2 FQNEAQ (reference sequence). The CDR3 spans 14 residues. CDR3 loop: CASSFRGDTGGLFF. The CDR3 region has the DNA TGTGCCAGCAGCTTCAGGGGAGACACCGGGGGGCTGTTTTTT.

The chain recombines TRBV4-1 with TRBJ1-5; TRBD1 might be the D (6 bases). CDR1 is MGHRA, CDR2 YSYEKL, per germline. The CDR3 is 17 residues long. V gave up 2 bases and J gave up 5 bases, with 19 bases separating them. CDR3 sequence: CASSQPTGRTGDQPQHF. The CDR3 region has the DNA TGCGCCAGCAGCCAACCGACAGGACGGACGGGGGATCAGCCCCAGCATTTT.

Note on this clonotype: Being one base from a much bigger clone, this may be a read error. The V gene is TRBV11-2, the J gene TRBJ2-5; D gene ambiguous. CDR3 length: 15 residues. Per the germline V gene, CDR1 is SGHAT and CDR2 is FQNNGV. CDR3 region: CANSLFGERQETQYF. CDR3 DNA: TGTGCCAACAGCTTATTCGGAGAACGCCAAGAGACCCAGTACTTC.

This clonotype has a count of ten or more. The chain is built from TRBV9 and TRBJ2-7, with 7 bases that match TRBD2. With V trimmed by 0 bases and J by 3 bases, 3 bases remained unmatched. The germline gives CDR1 SGDLS, CDR2 YYNGEE. This CDR3 has 14 residues. CDR3 sequence reads: CASSVGLADYEQYF. The CDR3 DNA follows: TGTGCCAGCAGCGTAGGCCTAGCGGACTACGAGCAGTACTTC.

This clonotype was detected ten times or more. The chain recombines TRBV11-2 with TRBJ1-5; D possibly corresponds to TRBD1 (5 bases). Trimming took 9 bases from V and 0 from J, leaving 12 bases between them. CDR3 size: 14 residues. Germline loops: CDR1 SGHAT, CDR2 FQNNGV. In DNA form, the CDR3 reads TGTGCCAGAAGTCTAGGGGATAGCAATCAGCCCCAGCATTTT. It encodes CARSLGDSNQPQHF.

This clonotype was seen ten or more times. An end of the junction differs from the germline gene, which may be a read error. This chain connects TRBV11-2 to TRBJ2-7, with D possibly TRBD2 on 5 matching bases. The CDR3 extends over 12 amino acids. Germline CDR1 and CDR2: SGHAT and FQNNGV. The CDR3 is CASSLDWRIPHF. The CDR3 bases are TGTGCCAGCAGCTTAGATTGGAGGATCCCTCACTTC.

The gene calls are TRBV6-2 or TRBV6-3 and TRBJ1-1; 8 positions match TRBD1. The germline V gene encodes CDR1 MNHEY and CDR2 SVGEGT. J was trimmed by 7 bases and V by 5 bases; bases with no gene match: 9. The CDR3 totals 14 residues. CDR3: CASSRSGTGFEAFF. The DNA of the CDR3 is TGTGCCAGCAGTAGAAGTGGGACAGGCTTTGAAGCTTTCTTT.

This clonotype was detected ten times or more. This chain joins TRBV27 and TRBJ2-5; D is possibly TRBD1 or TRBD2 (5 bases each). The V and J ends lost 9 bases and 6 bases respectively, with 17 bases between them. Per the germline V gene, CDR1 is MNHEY and CDR2 is SMNVEV (reference sequence). The CDR3 totals 13 residues. CDR3 bases: TGTGCCAGTTGGGACGCCAATGAGAAGACCCAGTACTTC. Translation gives CASWDANEKTQYF.

This clonotype was seen a few times. This chain links TRBV30 with TRBJ2-7; D may be TRBD2 (5 bases). The CDR3 totals 12 residues. Looked up from germline, CDR1 is GTSNPN and CDR2 is SVGIG (reference sequence). V lost 3 bases and J 3 bases, leaving 9 bases between the germline ends. The CDR3 DNA sequence: TGTGCCTGGAGGTCCGCGGGCTACGAGCAGTACTTC. Protein: CAWRSAGYEQYF.

In regard to this clonotype: Being one base from a much bigger clone, this may be a read error. The V call is TRBV11-2, the J call TRBJ2-7, with TRBD1 identical over 9 bases. The CDR3 covers 14 residues. Germline assignment: CDR1 SGHAT and CDR2 FQNNGV. The CDR3 reads CVSSNDRGFYEQYF. In nucleotides, the CDR3 is TGTGTCAGCAGCAATGACAGGGGGTTCTACGAGCAGTACTTC.